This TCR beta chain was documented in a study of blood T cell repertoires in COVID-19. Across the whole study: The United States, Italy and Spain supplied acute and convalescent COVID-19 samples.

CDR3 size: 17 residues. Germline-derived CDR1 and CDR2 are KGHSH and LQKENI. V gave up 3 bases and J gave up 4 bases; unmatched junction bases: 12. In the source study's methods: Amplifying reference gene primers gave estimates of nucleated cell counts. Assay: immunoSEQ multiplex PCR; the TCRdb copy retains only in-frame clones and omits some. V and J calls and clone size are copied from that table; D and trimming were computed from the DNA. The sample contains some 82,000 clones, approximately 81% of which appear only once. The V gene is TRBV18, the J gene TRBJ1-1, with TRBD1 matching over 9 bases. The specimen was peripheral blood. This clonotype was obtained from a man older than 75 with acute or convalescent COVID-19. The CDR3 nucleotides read TGTGCCAGCTCACCGCCGGGACAGGGTGTGTTGGTCACTGAAGCTTTCTTT. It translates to CASSPPGQGVLVTEAFF.